Below are 22 T cell receptor beta chains sequenced from a single sample in a study of shared clonotypes between healthy human individuals. Method: immunoSEQ multiplex PCR; TCRdb's copy keeps in-frame clones and lacks some. Here the sample spans a few million clones, 93% being singletons. Naive CD8 cells comprised CD45RO-negative, CCR7-positively selected cells, excluding terminally differentiated effector memory CD45RA+ cells. The material sequenced was naive CD8+ T cells from PBMCs. The receptors stem from a young man in good health. Some clones in this sample may be carry-over from other donors' samples.

This chain uses TRBV28 with TRBJ1-1, with unresolved D. The CDR3 is made up of 14 amino acids. CDR1 and CDR2 (germline): MDHEN, SYDVKM. V shed 5 bases and J shed 0 bases, with 10 bases lying between them. The CDR3 nucleotides are TGTGCCAGCAGTGTCTCACTCATGAACACTGAAGCTTTCTTT. This translates into CASSVSLMNTEAFF.

The gene calls are TRBV5-4 and TRBJ1-2; weak D call: TRBD1 (5 bases). V lost 4 bases, J lost 1 base, and 8 bases lay in between. Germline V gives CDR1 SGHNT, CDR2 YYREEE (reference sequence). The CDR3 is 13 residues long. In DNA form, the CDR3 reads TGTGCCAGCAGCATGGACATTAACTATGGCTACACCTTC. It specifies CASSMDINYGYTF.

V usage is TRBV4-2 and J usage is TRBJ2-1; TRBD2 might be the D (6 bases). The CDR3 covers 15 residues. V was pared by 0 bases and J by 8 bases, with 14 bases between. From germline, CDR1 is LGHNA and CDR2 YNFKEQ. The CDR3 nucleotides are TGTGCCAGCAGCCAAGAGGGCGGGATTAGAGATGAGCAGTTCTTC. Translating gives CASSQEGGIRDEQFF.

The CDR3 bases are TGTGCCAGCAGCTTAATGATCAAGGTAGGGGCGCGTCCCCAAGAGACCCAGTACTTC. This codes for CASSLMIKVGARPQETQYF. V is TRBV7-3 and J is TRBJ2-5, with TRBD1 as a possible D gene (5 bases). The CDR3 contains 19 residues. Germline CDR1 SGHTA, CDR2 FQGTGA. Trimming cost V 1 base and J 1 base, with 22 bases left between them. The full variable domain, its missing parts supplied by reference TRBV7-3 and TRBJ2-5, is GAGVSQTPSNKVTEKGKYVELRCDPISGHTALYWYRQSLGQGPEFLIYFQGTGAADDSGLPNDRFFAVRPEGSVSTLKIQRTERGDSAVYLCASSLMIKVGARPQETQYFGPGTRLLVL.

The chain carries TRBV7-8 and TRBJ2-5; TRBD2 matches 12 bases. V shed 5 bases, J shed 5 bases, and the junction held 12 bases outside the gene matches. Germline assignment: CDR1 SGHVS and CDR2 FQNEAQ. The CDR3 consists of 17 residues. CDR3 DNA sequence: TGTGCCAGCAGCCACGTCCTAGCGGGAGGGCCCCGGGAGACCCAGTACTTC. Protein product: CASSHVLAGGPRETQYF.

V usage is TRBV29-1 and J usage is TRBJ2-7; D is perhaps TRBD2 (6 bases). The CDR3 has 11 residues. Between the trimmed V and J ends, which lost 2 bases and 6 bases, there was a span of 8 bases. Germline V gene sequence: CDR1 SQVTM, CDR2 ANQGSEA. In nucleotides, the CDR3 is TGCAGCGTTGAATCCGGGGGCGAGCAGTACTTC. This sequence encodes CSVESGGEQYF.

The chain combines TRBV7-9 with TRBJ2-3; 8 bases agree with TRBD1. CDR1 is SEHNR and CDR2 is FQNEAQ in the germline V gene (reference sequence). The CDR3 is 17 amino acids. J was trimmed by 5 bases and V by 2 bases; bases with no gene match: 12. The CDR3 nucleotides are TGTGCCAGCAGCTTAAGTTTCGGACAGGGCCTGATAGATACGCAGTATTTT. Amino acids: CASSLSFGQGLIDTQYF.

In this sample, this clone turned up once. V usage is TRBV7-9 and J usage is TRBJ1-2, with D possibly being TRBD1 (6 bases). There are 16 residues in the CDR3. CDR1 and CDR2 from the germline V gene are SEHNR and FQNEAQ (reference sequence). The V and J ends lost 0 bases and 5 bases respectively, with 16 bases between them. CDR3 DNA sequence: TGTGCCAGCAGCTTAGCGGTTAGAGGGGGAGGATATGGCTACACCTTC. Translated: CASSLAVRGGGYGYTF.

The CDR3 sequence: CASSLGPWGDTQYF. The CDR3 bases are TGTGCCAGCAGTTTAGGGCCCTGGGGCGATACGCAGTATTTT. The V gene is TRBV27, the J gene TRBJ2-3; D is possibly TRBD1 (5 bases). The CDR3 has 14 amino acids. Germline assignment: CDR1 MNHEY and CDR2 SMNVEV (reference sequence). V dropped 2 bases and J dropped 6 bases, with 12 bases sitting between them.

The genes are TRBV9 and TRBJ2-6, with 7 bases fitting TRBD1. In germline, CDR1 is SGDLS, CDR2 YYNGEE. This CDR3 region has 19 residues. Losses at the gene ends were 3 bases for V and 2 bases for J; bases not matched to a gene: 14. The CDR3 spells CASSGGRGGAMTGANVLTF. Written as DNA, the CDR3 is TGTGCCAGCAGCGGAGGGAGAGGGGGCGCAATGACTGGGGCCAACGTCCTGACTTTC.

V gene TRBV7-6 combines with J gene TRBJ2-1; no definite D call. From germline, CDR1 is SGHVS and CDR2 FNYEAQ. V gave up 2 bases and J gave up 2 bases, with 16 bases separating them. This CDR3 has 17 amino acids. The CDR3, as DNA: TGTGCCAGCAGCTTAAAGTCCGGCGCAAGGGCCTACAATGAGCAGTTCTTC. Translated: CASSLKSGARAYNEQFF.

This chain connects TRBV9 to TRBJ1-5, with D perhaps TRBD1 (6 bases). This CDR3 spans 18 amino acids. V lost 0 bases to trimming and J lost 2 bases, with 18 bases between them. CDR1 is SGDLS and CDR2 is YYNGEE in the germline V gene. The CDR3 region is CASSVAPAGDLGNQPQHF. CDR3 nucleotide sequence: TGTGCCAGCAGCGTAGCTCCGGCAGGGGATCTAGGCAATCAGCCCCAGCATTTT.

This clone was seen just once. V gene TRBV27 combines with J gene TRBJ2-1; D gene unclear. With 5 bases removed from V and 8 bases from J, the gap between germline ends came to 19 bases. The CDR3 sequence is 15 residues long. The germline gives CDR1 MNHEY, CDR2 SMNVEV (reference sequence). The CDR3 loop reads CASSALWESVHEQFF. DNA of the CDR3: TGTGCCAGCAGTGCCCTGTGGGAATCAGTCCATGAGCAGTTCTTC.

The V gene is TRBV7-9, the J gene TRBJ1-2; weak D call: TRBD1 (6 bases). V lost 9 bases, J lost 2 bases, and 16 bases lay in between. The length of the CDR3 is 14 residues. The germline gives CDR1 SEHNR, CDR2 FQNEAQ (reference sequence). The CDR3 loop reads CASSWGQENYGYTF. DNA for the CDR3: TGTGCCAGTAGTTGGGGGCAGGAGAACTATGGCTACACCTTC.

J is TRBJ1-5 and V is TRBV2, with a tentative D call TRBD1 (5 bases). The CDR3 loop spans 15 amino acids. The V and J ends lost 8 bases and 6 bases respectively, with 20 bases between them. CDR1 and CDR2 from the germline V gene are SNHLY and FYNNEI. In DNA form, the CDR3 reads TGTGCCAGCGGGGGGGAGCCTCGCTCCCCTCAGCCCCAGCATTTT. Its translation: CASGGEPRSPQPQHF.

The chain recombines TRBV6-6 with TRBJ2-5; unclear D gene. The CDR3 loop spans 13 amino acids. Looked up from germline, CDR1 is MNHNY and CDR2 is SVGAGI (reference sequence). Deletions cut 0 bases from V and 7 bases from J, with 9 bases between. The CDR3: CASSYSSAGTQYF. The CDR3 coding sequence is TGTGCCAGCAGTTACTCCTCAGCAGGGACCCAGTACTTC.

V and J are TRBV15 and TRBJ2-1; D unclear. Germline V gene lookup returns CDR1 LNHNV and CDR2 YYDKDF (reference sequence). The CDR3 is made up of 12 amino acids. The CDR3 DNA is TGTGCAGGCCATGGGCCCGAGGATGAGCAGTTCTTC. Its protein is CAGHGPEDEQFF.

V is TRBV15 and J is TRBJ1-2; D possibly corresponds to TRBD1 (6 bases). Trimming took 4 bases from V and 8 from J, leaving 20 bases between them. CDR1 LNHNV and CDR2 YYDKDF come from the germline V gene (reference sequence). CDR3 size: 15 residues. The CDR3 coding sequence is TGTGCCACCAGCAACCTTGGGGGCCCGAGCGAAGGCTACACCTTC. Its protein is CATSNLGGPSEGYTF.

Turning to this clone: In the same sample, other DNA sequences code for this CDR3. The chain carries TRBV9 and TRBJ2-2, with D possibly being TRBD1 or TRBD2 (5 bases each). This CDR3 contains 14 residues. Germline CDR1 reads SGDLS; CDR2 reads YYNGEE. With 0 bases removed from V and 4 bases from J, the gap between germline ends came to 7 bases. The CDR3 loop reads CASSVGGTTGELFF. CDR3 coding DNA: TGTGCCAGCAGCGTAGGGGGGACCACCGGGGAGCTGTTTTTT.

The J gene is TRBJ1-2, the V gene TRBV27, with a weak D call TRBD1 (6 bases). This CDR3 spans 13 amino acids. Trimming took off 3 bases at V and 4 bases at J, with 9 bases between the two ends. Germline lookup yields CDR1 MNHEY and CDR2 SMNVEV (reference sequence). The CDR3 bases are TGTGCCAGCAGTTTCGGACAGTTCTATGGCTACACCTTC. This sequence encodes CASSFGQFYGYTF.

This rearrangement joins TRBV2 to TRBJ2-1; the match to TRBD2 covers 9 bases. The length of the CDR3 is 16 residues. CDR1 is SNHLY, CDR2 FYNNEI, per germline. V lost 3 bases, J lost 1 base, and 4 bases stayed unmatched. CDR3 residues: CASSDQRGVSYNEQFF. The CDR3 region has the DNA TGTGCCAGCAGTGACCAGCGGGGGGTTTCCTACAATGAGCAGTTCTTC.

This clone was detected a few times. Other DNA sequences within the sample encode an identical CDR3. The chain has TRBV5-1 and TRBJ1-1, with D tentatively TRBD1 (5 bases). Germline V gene data show CDR1 as SGHRS and CDR2 as YFSETQ. V was clipped by 4 bases and J by 5 bases, with 9 bases between them. The length of the CDR3 is 12 residues. The CDR3 protein is CASSPSGTEAFF. CDR3 bases: TGCGCCAGCAGCCCCTCAGGGACTGAAGCTTTCTTT. Full variable domain (missing parts from reference TRBV5-1 and TRBJ1-1): KAGVTQTPRYLIKTRGQQVTLSCSPISGHRSVSWYQQTPGQGLQFLFEYFSETQRNKGNFPGRFSGRQFSNSRSEMNVSTLELGDSALYLCASSPSGTEAFFGQGTRLTVV.